The sequence of this T cell receptor (beta chain) was determined in a study of regulatory dendritic cells for organ transplantation (dated by TCRdb to 2016 to 2017). At the level of the whole study: Monocytes were cultured with vitamin D3 on days 0 and 4 and with IL-10 on day 4 to generate regulatory dendritic cells. To evaluate the response of the DCs to a potent maturation-inducing agent, LPS was added to DC cultures on day 6. Sorted naive and memory CD4+ and CD8+ T cells had their TCRbeta repertoires sequenced both before and after allostimulation with either regulatory or mature dendritic cells. Beyond this particular receptor, the publication reports: Among the resting subsets, the most alloreactive TCR clonotypes were found in memory CD8+ T cells. The authors pointed out considerable heterogeneity between individuals in the alloreactive memory CD8+ T cell pool, and only a couple of subjects were sequenced. Repertoires were highly diverse in naive CD4+ and CD8+ T cells, less diverse in memory cells, and most oligoclonal in memory CD8+ cells. Expansion of memory CD8+ clones was induced by allostimulation in both subjects, but more limited expansion appeared to be induced by regulatory dendritic cells than by mature dendritic cells.

Sequences LNHDA (CDR1) and SQIVND (CDR2) are obtained from the germline V gene (reference sequence). V is pared back by 5 bases and J by 0 bases, with 11 bases lying between the germline termini. There are 14 amino acids in the CDR3, from cysteine to phenylalanine inclusive. Just CDR3 DNA is preserved here, 42 bases in frame from base 1. Note on this clone: Its antigen remains unidentified. Nothing much larger sits one base from this clone, and base qualities are not available. Other nucleotide sequences in the sample specify the same CDR3.

Multiplexed two-step PCR with Vbeta-specific forward primers and Jbeta-specific reverse primers was used to amplify TCRbeta CDR3 regions. Through the immunoSEQ service, the TCRbeta libraries were run on an Illumina instrument for sequencing. The original pipeline was this. IMGT annotation was used to assign V, D and J genes, and synthetic CDR3 analogues were used to correct counts for multiplex PCR bias. The immunoSEQ Analyzer calculated repertoire clonality as one minus the normalized Shannon entropy. Fisher's exact test with Benjamini-Hochberg false discovery rate control was used to define clonal expansion, with two-tailed P<0.01. The clones in this table, taken by TCRdb from immuneACCESS, are in-frame only. Not every clone is retained; where verified, under half of the shortfall comes from an unresolved V gene, and the cause of the rest is unknown. The D gene and trimming were derived from the DNA, and the V and J assignments and clone size from that table. This sample is represented by roughly 9,800 clones; 65% to 85% of them were singletons. The ten largest clones represent 2.5% to 3% of the sample.

Sorted T cell subsets were CFSE-labeled and co-cultured for under 6 days with allogeneic regulatory or mature dendritic cells at a 1:10 DC:T ratio. Naive T cells were sorted as CD45RA+ and memory T cells as CD45RO+ CD4+ or CD8+ cells by FACS. T cells for TCR sequencing came from a couple of healthy control subjects. The Qiagen DNeasy Blood & Tissue Kit was used to extract genomic DNA. The rearranged segments are TRBV19 and TRBJ2-7, and TRBD1 may be the D gene, going by 6 matching bases. This receptor was taken from a human donor in good health. Source material: memory CD4+ T cells from blood cultured with dendritic cells. This specimen's cell subset or site label, interpreted: CD45RO+ memory T cells. The sequence in DNA is TGTGCCAGTAGTCGGGACACTATCTCCTACGAGCAGTACTTC. Translated, it reads CASSRDTISYEQYF.